A single sample gave rise to the 31 T cell receptor beta chains below, sequenced in a study of beta chain features in type 1 diabetes (dated by TCRdb to the late 2010s). General study outcomes and caveats: A moderate but significant shortening of TCRB CDR3 length was observed in type 1 diabetes patients in all four CD4+ subsets.

Their antigen targets remain unknown. The protocol used for the library was the immunoSEQ multiplex PCR assay. All of the isolated RNA was reverse transcribed with the High Capacity cDNA Reverse Transcription Kit, so expressed TCRB transcripts were sequenced. The table was pulled from immuneACCESS by TCRdb, which kept in-frame rearrangements only. Such tables lose some clones; where checked, under half of the loss comes from unresolved V genes, and the rest has no known cause. In this sample the table shows roughly 100,000 clones, 28% of which occur a single time. Of the sample, roughly 0.58% falls within the top ten clones. Sequencing was carried out using central memory CD4+ T cells from blood. All receptors derive from a woman aged 18-29 years with type 1 diabetes.

There are a few counts of this clone. The CDR3 here is CASSASWGDDTQYF. DNA of the CDR3: TGTGCCAGCAGCGCCTCGTGGGGGGACGATACGCAGTATTTT. The V call is TRBV9, the J call TRBJ2-3; possible D gene TRBD2, 6 bases. The CDR3 has 14 amino acids. Trimming shortened V by 3 bases and J by 6 bases, and 14 bases separated the two germline ends. Germline values: CDR1 SGDLS, CDR2 YYNGEE.

The chain links TRBV2 to TRBJ1-2; D perhaps matches TRBD1 (5 bases). Germline V lookup: CDR1 SNHLY, CDR2 FYNNEI. The CDR3 contains 13 residues. V lost 3 bases and J lost 6, with 11 bases in between. The DNA of the CDR3 is TGTGCCAGCAGTGAGGGGTGGGGCGATGGCTACACCTTC. Its protein product is CASSEGWGDGYTF.

Only a few counts were recorded for this clone. The J gene is TRBJ2-3, the V gene TRBV5-4; D remains unclear. There are 14 residues in the CDR3. Trimming took off 0 bases at V and 2 bases at J, with 7 bases between the two ends. The germline V gene encodes CDR1 SGHNT and CDR2 YYREEE (reference sequence). For the CDR3, the DNA is TGTGCCAGCAGCTTGGAAACTTTCACAGATACGCAGTATTTT. Residues: CASSLETFTDTQYF.

This clone has only a few counts. The genes are TRBV27 and TRBJ2-7, with 9 bases that match TRBD2. This CDR3 is 18 amino acids long. Per the germline V gene, CDR1 is MNHEY and CDR2 is SMNVEV (reference sequence). Losses at the gene ends were 4 bases for V and 2 bases for J; bases not matched to a gene: 15. The CDR3 nucleotides read TGTGCCAGCAGTTGGGGCGCCCGAATAGCGGGAGAACCCTACGAGCAGTACTTC. It specifies CASSWGARIAGEPYEQYF.

The chain is built from TRBV9 and TRBJ2-2, with D tentatively TRBD2 (7 bases). V lost 3 bases to trimming and J lost 1 base, with 16 bases between them. The CDR3 runs to 17 residues. Germline CDR1 is SGDLS and CDR2 is YYNGEE. As DNA, the CDR3 is TGTGCCAGCAGCGCAAGTAAGGGAGGGGGGAACACCGGGGAGCTGTTTTTT. Amino acids: CASSASKGGGNTGELFF.

Regarding this clone: Other DNA sequences in this specimen translate into the identical CDR3. This chain uses TRBV14 with TRBJ1-2, with 7 positions matching TRBD1. The CDR3 runs 14 residues. Per germline, CDR1 SGHDN and CDR2 FVKESK. Trimming took 4 bases from V and 1 from J; bases not matched to a gene: 3. CDR3 protein: CASSPGQLNYGYTF. As DNA, the CDR3 is TGTGCCAGCAGCCCGGGACAGCTTAACTATGGCTACACCTTC.

In its sample, this clone was seen a few times. CDR3 loop: CASSSHWGGLTNTEAFF. The CDR3 nucleotides read TGTGCCAGCAGTTCTCATTGGGGGGGCCTGACGAACACTGAAGCTTTCTTT. The gene calls are TRBV28 and TRBJ1-1; the D gene is possibly TRBD1 (6 bases). CDR1 is MDHEN, CDR2 SYDVKM, per germline. Trimming pared 4 bases from V and 1 base from J, leaving 19 bases between. The CDR3 has 17 amino acids.

Written as DNA, the CDR3 is TGTGCCAGCAGGACTGACGGGAGGGTCACAGATACGCAGTATTTT. Translated, it gives CASRTDGRVTDTQYF. V is TRBV7-3 and J is TRBJ2-3; 8 nucleotides match TRBD2. The CDR3 sequence is 15 residues long. The J segment lost 2 bases and the V segment lost 6 bases, leaving 7 bases of the junction unmatched. Germline CDR1 is SGHTA and CDR2 is FQGTGA.

This clone has just a few counts. V gene TRBV5-8 combines with J gene TRBJ2-2; perhaps TRBD2 as D (5 bases). V was pared by 6 bases and J by 2 bases, with 11 bases between. The CDR3 has 14 amino acids. The V gene's germline CDR1 is SGHTS and CDR2 YDEGEE. The CDR3 DNA reads TGTGCCAGCATTAAGAGGGCCAACACCGGGGAGCTGTTTTTT. Translated, it gives CASIKRANTGELFF.

V and J are TRBV5-1 and TRBJ2-7; D perhaps matches TRBD1 (6 bases). Per germline, CDR1 SGHRS and CDR2 YFSETQ. This CDR3 region has 14 residues. V was trimmed by 6 bases and J by 7 bases, leaving 20 bases between them. The CDR3 spells CASNRDTSAREQYF. In DNA, the CDR3 is TGCGCCAGCAACCGGGACACCTCAGCGAGGGAGCAGTACTTC.

The chain's CDR3 is CAISGDSSYNEQFF. The CDR3 DNA is TGTGCCATCAGTGGGGACAGCTCCTACAATGAGCAGTTCTTC. This chain joins TRBV10-3 and TRBJ2-1; TRBD1 agrees at 7 bases. V lost 4 bases, J lost 0 bases, and 0 bases stayed unmatched. The CDR3 runs 14 residues. Germline assignment: CDR1 ENHRY and CDR2 SYGVKD.

The rearrangement uses TRBV19 and TRBJ2-2; maybe TRBD2 (6 bases). The CDR3 runs to 16 residues. Looked up from germline, CDR1 is LNHDA and CDR2 is SQIVND (reference sequence). Trimming shortened V by 7 bases and J by 0 bases, and 15 bases separated the two germline ends. CDR3: CASTIGSGANTGELFF. The CDR3, as DNA: TGTGCCAGTACCATCGGTAGCGGAGCGAACACCGGGGAGCTGTTTTTT.

This clone has more than one count but fewer than ten. The chain joins TRBV10-3 to TRBJ2-1; perhaps TRBD1 as D (6 bases). Per germline, CDR1 ENHRY and CDR2 SYGVKD. V shed 7 bases and J shed 7 bases, with 11 bases lying between them. The CDR3 runs 12 residues. The DNA for the CDR3 is TGTGCCATCAACACAGGGCAGAATGAGCAGTTCTTC. Protein sequence: CAINTGQNEQFF.

This chain joins TRBV6-5 and TRBJ1-2; perhaps TRBD1 as D (6 bases). The CDR3 is 14 amino acids. Trimming pared 2 bases from V and 7 bases from J, leaving 14 bases between. CDR1 MNHEY and CDR2 SVGAGI come from the germline V gene. CDR3 nucleotides: TGTGCCAGCAGTTACGGGAAGACAGGTGGTGGCTACACCTTC. It specifies CASSYGKTGGGYTF.

This clone has only a few counts. The CDR3 protein is CASSLADSGYTF. The CDR3 DNA follows: TGTGCCAGCAGCTTAGCTGACTCTGGCTACACCTTC. This chain uses TRBV7-9 with TRBJ1-2, with D uncertain. The germline V and J ends were trimmed by 0 bases and 7 bases, with 6 bases remaining between them. Germline V CDR1 and CDR2: SEHNR, FQNEAQ (reference sequence). The CDR3 spans 12 residues.

This chain joins TRBV2 and TRBJ1-4, with TRBD1 matching 9 bases. Losses at the gene ends were 8 bases for V and 6 bases for J; bases not matched to a gene: 7. Germline assignment: CDR1 SNHLY and CDR2 FYNNEI. The CDR3 has 14 amino acids. The CDR3 coding sequence is TGTGCCAGCCGATGGGACAGGGCTGATGAAAAACTGTTTTTT. Its protein is CASRWDRADEKLFF.

This chain connects TRBV7-9 to TRBJ2-1; 7 bases fit TRBD2. Germline V lookup: CDR1 SEHNR, CDR2 FQNEAQ (reference sequence). The CDR3 runs 16 residues. After removal of 1 base from V and 3 bases from J, the junction contained 6 bases not matched to a gene. CDR3 in DNA: TGTGCCAGCAGCTTAGTAGCAGGGAGGGTCTACAATGAGCAGTTCTTC. Its translation is CASSLVAGRVYNEQFF.

The chain recombines TRBV7-2 with TRBJ1-1; 8 nucleotides line up with TRBD1. CDR3 length equals 14 residues. Per the germline V gene, CDR1 is SGHTA and CDR2 is FQGNSA. The trim removed 6 bases at V and 4 bases at J, leaving 7 bases unmatched. The CDR3 DNA is TGTGCCAGCAGTCCTCCGGGACAGGTCACTGAAGCTTTCTTT. Protein: CASSPPGQVTEAFF.

This clone appeared a few times. The V and J genes are TRBV6-6 and TRBJ1-4; possibly TRBD1 for D (6 bases). Trimming pared 7 bases from V and 7 bases from J, leaving 19 bases between. The CDR3 runs 15 residues. Germline V gene sequence: CDR1 MNHNY, CDR2 SVGAGI (reference sequence). In DNA form, the CDR3 reads TGTGCCAGCACCCGCTGGGCAGGGGAGGGTGAAAAACTGTTTTTT. Translation: CASTRWAGEGEKLFF.

This clone was counted many times. The chain combines TRBV14 with TRBJ2-1; 13 positions match TRBD2. CDR1 and CDR2 (germline): SGHDN, FVKESK. The CDR3 is 17 amino acids. After removal of 4 bases from V and 4 bases from J, the junction contained 7 bases not matched to a gene. The DNA for the CDR3 is TGTGCCAGCAGCCGTCGGACTAGCGGGAGCGGATACAATGAGCAGTTCTTC. Translation gives CASSRRTSGSGYNEQFF.

This chain joins TRBV2 and TRBJ1-2; the D gene is possibly TRBD1 (6 bases). The CDR3 contains 13 residues. Between the trimmed V and J ends, which lost 3 bases and 3 bases, there was a span of 8 bases. Germline V CDR1 and CDR2: SNHLY, FYNNEI. The CDR3 nucleotides are TGTGCCAGCAGTGACCGACAGGACTATGGCTACACCTTC. It yields the protein CASSDRQDYGYTF. Full variable domain (outside the CDR3, taken from reference TRBV2 and TRBJ1-2): EPEVTQTPSHQVTQMGQEVILRCVPISNHLYFYWYRQILGQKVEFLVSFYNNEISEKSEIFDDQFSVERPDGSNFTLKIRSTKLEDSAMYFCASSDRQDYGYTFGSGTRLTVV.

This clone is classed as medium-sized. CDR3 coding DNA: TGTGCCTGGATGCAGGGGTTCAGCACAGATACGCAGTATTTT. It encodes CAWMQGFSTDTQYF. The chain is built from TRBV30 and TRBJ2-3, with a possible D match to TRBD1 (6 bases). Germline assignment: CDR1 GTSNPN and CDR2 SVGIG (reference sequence). The CDR3 has 14 amino acids. Trimming shortened V by 4 bases and J by 0 bases, and 11 bases separated the two germline ends.

The count of this clone is one. At the DNA level, this CDR3 is encoded by other sequences in the same sample as well. The chain employs TRBV7-2 and TRBJ1-3, with unresolved D. With 5 bases removed from V and 0 bases from J, the gap between germline ends came to 5 bases. CDR3 length: 13 amino acids. Per germline, CDR1 SGHTA and CDR2 FQGNSA. CDR3 nucleotides: TGTGCCAGCAGCCCGAGCTCTGGAAACACCATATATTTT. Translated: CASSPSSGNTIYF.

The chain employs TRBV30 and TRBJ1-3; the D is unclear. Trimming removed 0 bases from V and 0 bases from J, with 9 bases in between. The CDR3 is 15 residues long. Germline CDR1 GTSNPN, CDR2 SVGIG (reference sequence). CDR3 in DNA: TGTGCCTGGAGTGTAGGGAGGATCTCTGGAAACACCATATATTTT. This sequence encodes CAWSVGRISGNTIYF.

This clone was observed a handful of times. The chain recombines TRBV19 with TRBJ2-2; D may be TRBD2 (6 bases). The CDR3 sequence is 14 residues long. Trimming took off 4 bases at V and 3 bases at J, with 9 bases between the two ends. Per germline, CDR1 LNHDA and CDR2 SQIVND (reference sequence). This CDR3 is CASSRDLYTGELFF. The CDR3, as DNA: TGTGCCAGTAGTAGGGACTTATACACCGGGGAGCTGTTTTTT.

The chain employs TRBV6-6 and TRBJ2-7, with 9 bases matching TRBD2. This CDR3 has 15 residues. With V trimmed by 5 bases and J by 1 base, 6 bases remained unmatched. Germline assignment: CDR1 MNHNY and CDR2 SVGAGI (reference sequence). This CDR3 is CASSKLAGDSYEQYF. The CDR3 nucleotides are TGTGCCAGCAGTAAGTTAGCGGGAGATTCCTACGAGCAGTACTTC.

In its sample, this clone was seen a few times. The chain is built from TRBV7-3 and TRBJ2-5; 8 bases match TRBD1. V gave up 3 bases and J gave up 4 bases; unmatched junction bases: 7. This CDR3 comprises 15 residues. The germline gives CDR1 SGHTA, CDR2 FQGTGA. This CDR3 is CASSFGQGASETQYF. In DNA form, the CDR3 reads TGTGCCAGCAGCTTTGGCCAGGGGGCATCAGAGACCCAGTACTTC.

J is TRBJ2-5 and V is TRBV18; the D gene is possibly TRBD2 (6 bases). Germline V gene lookup returns CDR1 KGHSH and CDR2 LQKENI. The CDR3 is made up of 17 amino acids. The V end was cut by 1 base, the J end by 0 bases, with 15 bases between. This CDR3 is CASSPRGGEAYQETQYF. DNA for the CDR3: TGTGCCAGCTCACCACGAGGAGGGGAGGCGTACCAAGAGACCCAGTACTTC.

The V and J genes are TRBV4-3 and TRBJ2-7; possible D gene TRBD2, 6 bases. The CDR3 is 14 residues long. Germline V lookup: CDR1 LGHNA, CDR2 YSLEER. Trimming left V 2 bases short and J 0 bases short, with 8 bases between. CDR3 DNA: TGCGCCAGCAGCCAACTAGCGCTCTCCTACGAGCAGTACTTC. It yields the protein CASSQLALSYEQYF.

This clone has just a few counts. The chain links TRBV9 to TRBJ2-1; the D is unclear. Trimming stripped 4 bases from V and 4 bases from J, with 12 bases between. Germline lookup yields CDR1 SGDLS and CDR2 YYNGEE. The CDR3 spans 14 residues. The CDR3 here is CASSIPDNYNEQFF. The CDR3 bases are TGTGCCAGCAGCATACCAGATAATTACAATGAGCAGTTCTTC.

The chain links TRBV7-6 to TRBJ2-3; 9 bases map to TRBD2. The CDR3 sequence is 15 residues long. Germline V gene sequence: CDR1 SGHVS, CDR2 FNYEAQ. J lost 4 bases, V lost 1 base, and 3 bases had no gene match. The CDR3 bases are TGTGCCAGCAGCTTAGTAGCGGGAGTGGCAGATACGCAGTATTTT. This sequence encodes CASSLVAGVADTQYF.